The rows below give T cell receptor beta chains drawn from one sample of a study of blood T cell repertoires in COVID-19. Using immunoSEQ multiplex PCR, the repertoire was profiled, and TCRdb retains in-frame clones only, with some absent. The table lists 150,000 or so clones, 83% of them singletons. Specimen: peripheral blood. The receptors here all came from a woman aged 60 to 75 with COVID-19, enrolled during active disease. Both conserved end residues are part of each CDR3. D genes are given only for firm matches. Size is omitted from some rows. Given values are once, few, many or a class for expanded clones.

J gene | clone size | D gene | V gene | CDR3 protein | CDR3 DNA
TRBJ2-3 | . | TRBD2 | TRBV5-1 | CASRGSGRARTPTDTQYF | TGCGCCAGCAGGGGTAGCGGGAGGGCCAGGACGCCCACAGATACGCAGTATTTT
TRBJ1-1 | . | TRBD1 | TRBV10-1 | CASSESTGGTEAFF | TGCGCCAGCAGTGAGTCGACAGGGGGGACTGAAGCTTTCTTT
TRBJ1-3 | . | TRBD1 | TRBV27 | CASSRLGGSSGNTIYF | TGTGCCAGCAGCCGGCTAGGGGGCAGCTCTGGAAACACCATATATTTT
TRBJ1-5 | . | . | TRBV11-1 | CASSIHSNQPQHF | TGTGCCAGCAGCATTCATAGCAATCAGCCCCAGCATTTT
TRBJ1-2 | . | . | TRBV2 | CASSEALRSYGYTF | TGTGCCAGCAGTGAAGCGCTTCGCAGCTATGGCTACACCTTC
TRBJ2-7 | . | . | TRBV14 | CASSRAGPYEQYF | TGTGCCAGCAGCAGGGCGGGGCCCTACGAGCAGTACTTC
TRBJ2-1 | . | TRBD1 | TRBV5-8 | CASSLGTGNSYNEQFF | TGTGCCAGCAGCTTGGGGACAGGGAACTCCTACAATGAGCAGTTCTTC
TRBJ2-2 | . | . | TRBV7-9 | CARGTGANTGELFF | TGTGCCAGAGGCACAGGAGCGAACACCGGGGAGCTGTTTTTT
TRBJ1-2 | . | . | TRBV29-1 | CSAWTANYGYTF | TGCAGCGCATGGACAGCAAACTATGGCTACACCTTC
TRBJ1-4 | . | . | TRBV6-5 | CASSLQGFANEKLFF | TGTGCCAGCAGTTTGCAGGGATTTGCTAATGAAAAACTGTTTTTT
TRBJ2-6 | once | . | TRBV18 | CASSPLQGGGANVLTF | TGTGCCAGCTCACCACTACAGGGTGGTGGGGCCAACGTCCTGACTTTC
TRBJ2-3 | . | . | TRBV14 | CASSQAGTDTQYF | TGTGCCAGCAGCCAAGCGGGAACAGATACGCAGTATTTT
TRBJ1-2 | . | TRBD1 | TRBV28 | CASRDRVGYTF | TGTGCCAGCAGGGACAGGGTCGGCTACACCTTC
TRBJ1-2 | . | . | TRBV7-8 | CASSPFLFEPLHGYTF | TGTGCCAGCAGCCCCTTTTTATTTGAGCCCCTTCATGGCTACACCTTC
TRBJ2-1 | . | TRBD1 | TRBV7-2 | CASSHRFRDRANEQFF | TGTGCCAGCAGCCATAGATTCCGGGACAGGGCCAATGAGCAGTTCTTC